The rows below give T cell receptor beta chains drawn from one sample of a study of T cell responses to AZD1222 COVID-19 vaccine. The repertoire was sequenced with immunoSEQ multiplex PCR; TCRdb's copy has only in-frame clones and lacks some. The sample lists 150,000 to 200,000 clones; 80% to 95% were seen once. This sample comprised peripheral blood, obtained on day 0 of AZD1222 vaccination. All receptors derive from an adult in good health. Both conserved end residues are trimmed from each CDR3.

v_call: TRBV27
cdr3_aa: ASSRGQGAGETQY

v_call: TRBV7-2
cdr3_aa: ASTSDSGTTNYGYT

v_call: TRBV28
cdr3_aa: ASSSVPGQSNQPQH

v_call: TRBV7-8
cdr3_aa: ASSIAGIQETQY

v_call: TRBV27
cdr3_aa: ATRDLDSQETQY

v_call: TRBV6-2/TRBV6-3
cdr3_aa: ASSFGGHGGYT

v_call: TRBV7-9
cdr3_aa: ASSPLGQGTYGYT

v_call: TRBV27
cdr3_aa: ATWRAWYGYT

v_call: TRBV28
cdr3_aa: ASTRDGFNSPLH

v_call: TRBV6-5
cdr3_aa: ASWTGTAHQPQH

v_call: TRBV7-7
cdr3_aa: ASSPVGLSSYEQY

v_call: TRBV5-1
cdr3_aa: ASSLDPTGGYGYT

v_call: TRBV5-1
cdr3_aa: ASNEGRGETQY

v_call: TRBV19
cdr3_aa: ASSTDRGTNQPQH

v_call: TRBV9
cdr3_aa: ASRASLNSPLH

v_call: TRBV9
cdr3_aa: ASSVGTTLSGELF

v_call: TRBV2
cdr3_aa: ASSDDRIYEQY

v_call: TRBV9
cdr3_aa: ASSAQGAKNEKLF

v_call: TRBV19
cdr3_aa: ASSQRQINEKLF

v_call: TRBV10-2
cdr3_aa: ASSESGGASYEQY

v_call: TRBV7-9
cdr3_aa: ASSQVVNTEAF

v_call: TRBV9
cdr3_aa: ASSPGLAGAGGELF

v_call: TRBV7-2
cdr3_aa: ASSPGRTNSPLH

v_call: TRBV11-2
cdr3_aa: ASSPPFLDGYT

v_call: TRBV5-5
cdr3_aa: ASSHYKGGQETQY

v_call: TRBV24-1
cdr3_aa: ATRGHENTEAF

v_call: TRBV3-1/TRBV3-2
cdr3_aa: ASSQQDRPYGYT

v_call: TRBV6-5
cdr3_aa: ASRRQYEQY

v_call: TRBV5-8
cdr3_aa: ASRTQTGDSGNTIY

v_call: TRBV12-3/TRBV12-4
cdr3_aa: ASSLSLNTEAF

v_call: TRBV27
cdr3_aa: ASGESRGRDLSYNEQF

v_call: TRBV11-2
cdr3_aa: ASTQGENQPQH

v_call: TRBV4-1
cdr3_aa: ASSQTSGGYTGELF

v_call: TRBV7-9
cdr3_aa: ASSLFGGDEQF

v_call: TRBV6-5
cdr3_aa: ASSYSYSYNEQF

v_call: TRBV10-1
cdr3_aa: ASRALPGDTQY

v_call: TRBV3-1/TRBV3-2
cdr3_aa: ASSQGNSLWNGYT

v_call: TRBV3-1/TRBV3-2
cdr3_aa: ASSQVWGPYPGYT

v_call: TRBV9
cdr3_aa: ASSRTDYTYEQY

v_call: TRBV27
cdr3_aa: ASSQNRGQDNEQF

v_call: TRBV18
cdr3_aa: ASSPRRARITNEKLF

v_call: TRBV3-1/TRBV3-2
cdr3_aa: ASSHREKNTEAF

v_call: TRBV5-6
cdr3_aa: ASSFTGNTIY

v_call: TRBV4-2
cdr3_aa: ASSHTGRSNSYEQY

v_call: TRBV10-2
cdr3_aa: ASSDPGLNEQF